This T cell receptor beta chain was captured by sequencing in a study of cytomegalovirus exposure and HLA in healthy donors. Study findings and constraints: Sequencing likely produced, as an artifact, a cluster of highly shared sequence variants. Cytomegalovirus association was assigned to approximately 180 TCR beta chains.

Use of 60 Vbeta and 13 Jbeta primers characterized the PCR. Per the study methods: Around 9.9 million shared chains were among the roughly 78 million unique TCR beta chains that a later analysis counted. The data were produced by immunoSEQ multiplex PCR, yet TCRdb's version contains in-frame clones alone and is incomplete. That table furnishes V, J and clone size, whereas the DNA furnished D and trimming. The repertoire has around 180,000 clones, more than 85% of them found once; the top ten carry over 0.2%. Donors were nominally healthy when sampled, though unrecorded immune exposures were likely. Germline values: CDR1 LNHDA, CDR2 SQIVND (reference sequence). Losses at the gene ends were 3 bases for V and 1 base for J; bases not matched to a gene: 3. The CDR3 sequence is 15 residues long. With regard to this clone: Its antigen remains unidentified.

The chain employs TRBV19 and TRBJ1-5; TRBD1 matches 7 bases. This receptor was identified in a girl under three years old in good health and CMV-seronegative. Sample: PBMCs. The CDR3 DNA is TGTGCCAGTAGTATGGACAGGCCCAGCAATCAGCCCCAGCATTTT. It codes for CASSMDRPSNQPQHF.